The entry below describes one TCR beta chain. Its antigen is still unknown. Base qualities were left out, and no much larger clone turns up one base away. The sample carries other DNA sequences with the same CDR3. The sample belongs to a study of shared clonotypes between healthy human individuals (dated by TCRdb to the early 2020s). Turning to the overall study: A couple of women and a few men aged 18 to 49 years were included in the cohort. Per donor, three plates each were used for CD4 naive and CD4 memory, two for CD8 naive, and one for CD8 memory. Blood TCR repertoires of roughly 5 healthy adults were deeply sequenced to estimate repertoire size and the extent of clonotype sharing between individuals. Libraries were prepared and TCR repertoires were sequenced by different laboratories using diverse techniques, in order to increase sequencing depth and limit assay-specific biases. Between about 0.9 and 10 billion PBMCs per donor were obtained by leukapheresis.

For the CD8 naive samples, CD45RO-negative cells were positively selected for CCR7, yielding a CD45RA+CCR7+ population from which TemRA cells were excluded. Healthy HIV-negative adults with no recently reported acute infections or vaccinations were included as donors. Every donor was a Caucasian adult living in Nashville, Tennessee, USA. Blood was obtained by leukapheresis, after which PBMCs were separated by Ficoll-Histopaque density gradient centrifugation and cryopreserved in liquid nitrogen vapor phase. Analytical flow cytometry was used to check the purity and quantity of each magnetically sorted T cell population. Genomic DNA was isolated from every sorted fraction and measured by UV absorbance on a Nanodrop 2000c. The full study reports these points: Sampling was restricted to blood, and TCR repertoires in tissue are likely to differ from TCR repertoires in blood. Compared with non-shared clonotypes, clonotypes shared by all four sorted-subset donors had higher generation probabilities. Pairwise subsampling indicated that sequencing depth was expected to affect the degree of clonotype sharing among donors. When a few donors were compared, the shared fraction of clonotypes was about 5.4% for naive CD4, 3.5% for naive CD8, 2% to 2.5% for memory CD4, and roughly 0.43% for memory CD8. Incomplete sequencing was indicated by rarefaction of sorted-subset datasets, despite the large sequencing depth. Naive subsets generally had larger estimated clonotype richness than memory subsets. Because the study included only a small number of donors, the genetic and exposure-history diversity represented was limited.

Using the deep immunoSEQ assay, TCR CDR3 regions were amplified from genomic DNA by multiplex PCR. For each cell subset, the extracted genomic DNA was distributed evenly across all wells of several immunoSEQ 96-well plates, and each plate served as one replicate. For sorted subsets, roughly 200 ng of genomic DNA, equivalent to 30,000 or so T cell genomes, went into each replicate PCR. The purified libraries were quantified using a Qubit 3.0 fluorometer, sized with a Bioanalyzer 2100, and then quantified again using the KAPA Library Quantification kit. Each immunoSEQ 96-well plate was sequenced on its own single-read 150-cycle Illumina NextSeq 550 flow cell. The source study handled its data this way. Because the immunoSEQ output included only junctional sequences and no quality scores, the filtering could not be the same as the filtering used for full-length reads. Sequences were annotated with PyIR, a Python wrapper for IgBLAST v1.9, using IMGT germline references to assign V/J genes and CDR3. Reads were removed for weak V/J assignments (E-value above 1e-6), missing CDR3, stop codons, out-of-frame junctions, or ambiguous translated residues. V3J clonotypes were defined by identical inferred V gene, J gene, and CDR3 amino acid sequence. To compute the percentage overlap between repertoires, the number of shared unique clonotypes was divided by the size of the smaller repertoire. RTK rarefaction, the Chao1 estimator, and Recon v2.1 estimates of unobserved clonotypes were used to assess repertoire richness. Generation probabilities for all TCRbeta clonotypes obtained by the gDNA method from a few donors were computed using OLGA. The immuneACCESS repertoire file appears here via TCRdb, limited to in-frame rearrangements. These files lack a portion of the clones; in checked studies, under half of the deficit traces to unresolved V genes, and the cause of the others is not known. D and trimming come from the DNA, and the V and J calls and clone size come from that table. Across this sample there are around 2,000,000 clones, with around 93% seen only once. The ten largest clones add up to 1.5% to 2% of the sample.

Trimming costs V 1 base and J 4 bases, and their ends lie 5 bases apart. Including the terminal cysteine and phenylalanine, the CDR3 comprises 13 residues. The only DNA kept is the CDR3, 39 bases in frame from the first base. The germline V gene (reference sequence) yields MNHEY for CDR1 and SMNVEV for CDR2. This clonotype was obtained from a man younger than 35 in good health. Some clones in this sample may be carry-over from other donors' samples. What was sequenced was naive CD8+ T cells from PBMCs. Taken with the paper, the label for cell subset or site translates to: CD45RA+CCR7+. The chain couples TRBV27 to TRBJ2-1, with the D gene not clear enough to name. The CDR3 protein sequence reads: CASSLYGYNEQFF. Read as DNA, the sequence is TGTGCCAGCAGTTTATACGGTTACAATGAGCAGTTCTTC.